Listed below are T cell receptor beta chains from one sample, sequenced in a study of shared clonotypes between healthy human individuals. The data were produced by immunoSEQ multiplex PCR, yet TCRdb's version contains in-frame clones alone and is incomplete. The table records around 95,000 clones, roughly two thirds of them present only once. Specimen: memory CD8+ T cells sorted from blood. The receptors originated from a man aged 30-40 years in good health. The CDR3 runs from the conserved cysteine through the conserved F or W. The D gene is left open where the match is weak. Some rows have no size entry. The others give once, few or many, or a class for an expanded clone.

j_gene,d_gene,v_gene,abundance,CDR3aa,CDR3nt
TRBJ2-7,TRBD1,TRBV10-2,once,CASSVSDGIGPGQDSYEQYF,TGCGCCAGCAGTGTATCTGACGGTATCGGTCCGGGACAGGACTCCTACGAGCAGTACTTC
TRBJ1-1,TRBD1,TRBV5-1,-,CASSVLQGARAFF,TGCGCCAGCAGCGTTCTACAGGGGGCAAGAGCTTTCTTT
TRBJ2-1,-,TRBV2,-,CASSQGTDEQFF,TGTGCCAGCAGCCAAGGGACGGATGAGCAGTTCTTC
TRBJ2-1,-,TRBV5-6,-,CASSFGGVNNEQFF,TGTGCCAGCAGCTTCGGTGGGGTTAACAATGAGCAGTTCTTC
TRBJ2-7,-,TRBV27,-,CASKRGPRYEQYF,TGTGCCAGCAAGAGAGGGCCAAGGTACGAGCAGTACTTC
TRBJ2-1,-,TRBV5-5,-,CASSLDGIAHNEQFF,TGTGCCAGCAGCTTGGATGGTATCGCCCACAATGAGCAGTTCTTC
TRBJ2-3,TRBD2,TRBV15,-,CATSRPSTSGRGADTQYF,TGTGCCACCAGCCGTCCATCGACTAGCGGGAGAGGCGCAGATACGCAGTATTTT
TRBJ1-3,-,TRBV25-1,-,CASSAPGGNTIYF,TGTGCCAGCAGTGCTCCCGGCGGAAACACCATATATTTT
TRBJ1-5,-,TRBV19,-,CASSPGQYSNQPQHF,TGTGCCAGTAGTCCCGGACAGTATAGCAATCAGCCCCAGCATTTT
TRBJ2-7,-,TRBV7-9,medium-sized,CASSTPSGGNYEQYF,TGTGCCAGCAGCACCCCGAGTGGGGGCAACTACGAGCAGTACTTC
TRBJ2-2,-,TRBV5-4,-,CASSLEQLNTGELFF,TGTGCCAGCAGCTTGGAACAGCTGAACACCGGGGAGCTGTTTTTT
TRBJ1-5,-,TRBV7-9,-,CASNRGEGNQPQHF,TGTGCCAGCAACCGGGGAGAGGGCAATCAGCCCCAGCATTTT
TRBJ1-1,-,TRBV27,-,CASSHRPDTEAFF,TGTGCCAGCAGTCACAGACCTGACACTGAAGCTTTCTTT
TRBJ1-1,-,TRBV5-4,-,CASSLDNQGLNTEAFF,TGTGCCAGCAGCTTGGACAATCAGGGGTTGAACACTGAAGCTTTCTTT
TRBJ2-2,-,TRBV19,-,CASSMTVSTGELFF,TGTGCCAGTAGTATGACAGTGTCAACCGGGGAGCTGTTTTTT
TRBJ2-7,TRBD1,TRBV6-5,once,CASSPSTGSYEQYF,TGTGCCAGCAGTCCTTCGACAGGGAGCTACGAGCAGTACTTC
TRBJ1-5,-,TRBV28,-,CASITGGASNQPQHF,TGTGCCAGCATCACCGGCGGGGCTTCCAATCAGCCCCAGCATTTT
TRBJ1-2,-,TRBV4-3,few,CASSTELLGAYGYTF,TGCGCCAGTTCGACGGAGCTTCTAGGGGCCTATGGCTACACCTTC
TRBJ2-5,-,TRBV13,many,CASSLARASSQETQYF,TGTGCCAGCAGCTTAGCGCGGGCTAGCAGCCAAGAGACCCAGTACTTC
TRBJ2-1,TRBD2,TRBV5-6,few,CASSLGLAGVKDEQFF,TGTGCCAGCAGCTTGGGACTAGCGGGGGTAAAGGATGAGCAGTTCTTC
TRBJ1-1,-,TRBV27,-,CASSPNFGVGFVAFF,TGTGCCAGCAGCCCGAACTTTGGAGTAGGGTTCGTAGCTTTCTTT
TRBJ2-2,-,TRBV28,-,CASMEQAGELFF,TGTGCCAGCATGGAACAGGCCGGGGAGCTGTTTTTT
TRBJ2-6,-,TRBV6-1,few,CASSETASGANVLTF,TGTGCCAGCAGTGAGACTGCCTCTGGGGCCAACGTCCTGACTTTC
TRBJ2-7,-,TRBV27,-,CASSYGWEYEQYF,TGTGCCAGCTCTTACGGGTGGGAATACGAGCAGTACTTC
TRBJ2-7,TRBD2,TRBV7-2,-,CASSPHPSGIYEQYF,TGTGCCAGCAGCCCCCACCCCAGCGGGATATACGAGCAGTACTTC
TRBJ2-5,-,TRBV9,few,CASSVEGRQETQYF,TGTGCCAGCAGCGTAGAGGGCAGACAAGAGACCCAGTACTTC
TRBJ2-1,-,TRBV7-8,-,CASSLETSSDEQFF,TGTGCCAGCAGCTTGGAGACTAGTTCGGATGAGCAGTTCTTC
TRBJ1-2,-,TRBV28,few,CASSFVEGQTYYGYTF,TGTGCCAGCAGTTTCGTCGAAGGACAGACGTACTATGGCTACACCTTC
TRBJ1-2,TRBD1,TRBV2,-,CASSEKTGGLGYGYTF,TGTGCCAGCAGTGAAAAGACAGGGGGCCTAGGCTATGGCTACACCTTC
TRBJ2-7,-,TRBV18,few,CASSLHYEQYF,TGTGCCAGCTCTCTGCACTACGAGCAGTACTTC
TRBJ2-3,TRBD2,TRBV11-2,-,CASSLTPSSGSTRWQYF,TGTGCCAGCAGCTTAACCCCTTCAAGCGGGAGCACTAGGTGGCAGTATTTT
TRBJ2-1,-,TRBV7-2,-,CASSLGLGGDEQFF,TGTGCCAGCAGCTTAGGCCTCGGCGGGGATGAGCAGTTCTTC
TRBJ2-7,TRBD1,TRBV28,-,CASSSPILRDRGLGEQYF,TGTGCCAGCAGTAGCCCCATACTTCGGGACAGGGGGCTGGGCGAGCAGTACTTC
TRBJ2-1,-,TRBV30,-,CAWSDAGQILGGEQFF,TGTGCCTGGAGTGACGCGGGACAGATCCTCGGGGGTGAGCAGTTCTTC
TRBJ2-1,TRBD2,TRBV28,-,CASSWDGTSGDNEQFF,TGTGCCAGCAGTTGGGACGGGACTAGCGGGGACAATGAGCAGTTCTTC
TRBJ2-1,-,TRBV10-1,few,CASSANRDYNEQFF,TGCGCCAGCAGTGCAAACCGGGACTACAATGAGCAGTTCTTC
TRBJ2-1,TRBD2,TRBV29-1,-,CSGGTSGFLGEQFF,TGCAGCGGCGGGACTAGCGGGTTCCTAGGCGAGCAGTTCTTC
TRBJ2-1,-,TRBV13,-,CASSSLGRGGPKDEQFF,TGTGCCAGCAGTTCTCTCGGGCGAGGGGGGCCAAAGGATGAGCAGTTCTTC
TRBJ2-1,TRBD1,TRBV9,-,CASSVRTGGHEQFF,TGTGCCAGCAGCGTTAGGACAGGGGGACATGAGCAGTTCTTC
TRBJ2-3,-,TRBV2,-,CAIPRAAPKDHSDTQYF,TGTGCTATACCTCGGGCAGCGCCAAAGGATCATTCAGATACGCAGTATTTT
TRBJ2-7,-,TRBV21-1,few,CASWVVSGHYEQYF,TGTGCCAGCTGGGTAGTTAGCGGCCACTACGAGCAGTACTTC
TRBJ2-1,-,TRBV7-9,-,CASSFGGYNEQFF,TGTGCCAGCAGCTTTGGAGGCTACAATGAGCAGTTCTTC
TRBJ1-1,-,TRBV27,once,CATNSLGGPEAFF,TGTGCCACCAATAGTCTGGGGGGGCCTGAAGCTTTCTTT
TRBJ1-2,-,TRBV7-8,-,CASSLEGRGAEGYTF,TGTGCCAGCAGCCTAGAAGGTCGGGGGGCTGAGGGCTACACCTTC
TRBJ2-3,-,TRBV7-2,-,CASSSRIQSTQYF,TGTGCCAGCAGCTCTAGGATCCAGAGCACGCAGTATTTT
TRBJ2-7,TRBD1,TRBV2,-,CASMRQGAREQYF,TGTGCCAGCATGAGACAGGGGGCTCGGGAGCAGTACTTC
TRBJ2-2,-,TRBV9,-,CASTWTENTGELFF,TGTGCCAGTACTTGGACAGAGAACACCGGGGAGCTGTTTTTT
TRBJ2-7,-,TRBV2,-,CASSEAPFGYEQYF,TGTGCCAGCAGTGAGGCACCGTTTGGCTACGAGCAGTACTTC
TRBJ2-1,TRBD1,TRBV27,few,CASKGAPRRDEQFF,TGTGCCAGCAAGGGGGCACCAAGACGCGATGAGCAGTTCTTC
TRBJ2-7,-,TRBV7-2,-,CASSLGPLKSSYEQYF,TGTGCCAGCAGCTTAGGGCCCCTAAAAAGCTCCTACGAGCAGTACTTC
TRBJ2-7,TRBD1,TRBV5-6,-,CASSDGTGPIEQYF,TGTGCCAGCAGCGACGGGACAGGTCCCATCGAGCAGTACTTC
TRBJ2-7,-,TRBV10-2,-,CASRNPDGDTYEQYF,TGCGCCAGCAGGAACCCCGACGGAGATACCTACGAGCAGTACTTC
TRBJ2-7,-,TRBV7-2,once,CASSLAPGTPYEQYF,TGTGCCAGCAGCTTAGCTCCCGGGACTCCGTACGAGCAGTACTTC
TRBJ2-1,-,TRBV19,-,CASSTRSYSYNEQFF,TGTGCCAGTAGTACTCGAAGTTACTCCTACAATGAGCAGTTCTTC
TRBJ2-7,TRBD1,TRBV6-6,-,CASSNTGESYEQYF,TGTGCCAGCAGCAATACAGGGGAGTCCTACGAGCAGTACTTC